Listed below are T cell receptor beta chains from one sample, sequenced in a study of T cells in Graves' hyperthyroidism and ophthalmopathy. TCRdb reprocessed the multiplex PCR reads via MiXCR and lists one record per CDR3 protein. The sample holds over 250,000 distinct CDR3 sequences, roughly an eighth seen once. Sequencing was performed on blood. All receptors come from a woman aged 35 to 49 with Graves' ophthalmopathy. Each CDR3 is given with its conserved first and last residue. A D gene is named only where the DNA matches it firmly. Expanded clones get a size class; other rows say once, few or many, or leave the size out.

j_gene: TRBJ1-1; v_gene: TRBV10-1; d_gene: .; abundance: few; CDR3aa: CASSEKGTNTEAFF; CDR3nt: TGCGCCAGCAGTGAGAAGGGAACGAACACTGAAGCTTTCTTT
j_gene: TRBJ1-2; v_gene: TRBV12-3/TRBV12-4; d_gene: .; abundance: .; CDR3aa: CASSLVGTLGYGYTF; CDR3nt: TGTGCCAGCAGTTTAGTGGGGACCTTAGGCTATGGCTACACCTTC
j_gene: TRBJ2-5; v_gene: TRBV19; d_gene: TRBD2; abundance: .; CDR3aa: CASSISGLAMSKETQYF; CDR3nt: TGTGCCAGTAGTATATCCGGACTAGCAATGAGTAAAGAGACCCAGTACTTC
j_gene: TRBJ2-7; v_gene: TRBV15; d_gene: .; abundance: many; CDR3aa: CATSDYSGSYEQYF; CDR3nt: TGTGCCACCAGCGACTACAGCGGGTCCTACGAGCAGTACTTC
j_gene: TRBJ2-7; v_gene: TRBV5-1; d_gene: .; abundance: few; CDR3aa: CASSLGSSLSYEQYF; CDR3nt: TGCGCCAGCAGCCTGGGGAGCAGCCTCTCCTACGAGCAGTACTTC
j_gene: TRBJ1-3; v_gene: TRBV2; d_gene: .; abundance: many; CDR3aa: CASSEAETDGNTIYF; CDR3nt: TGTGCCAGCAGTGAAGCGGAGACGGATGGAAACACCATATATTTT
j_gene: TRBJ1-5; v_gene: TRBV19; d_gene: .; abundance: many; CDR3aa: CASSTQGLYSNQPQHF; CDR3nt: TGTGCCAGTAGTACCCAGGGGTTATATAGCAATCAGCCCCAGCATTTT
j_gene: TRBJ2-7; v_gene: TRBV20-1; d_gene: .; abundance: many; CDR3aa: CSARVPRTYEQYF; CDR3nt: TGCAGTGCTAGAGTCCCGCGAACCTACGAGCAGTACTTC
j_gene: TRBJ2-5; v_gene: TRBV5-1; d_gene: .; abundance: .; CDR3aa: CASSRQGPQETQYF; CDR3nt: TGCGCCAGCAGCCGCCAGGGACCCCAAGAGACCCAGTACTTC
j_gene: TRBJ2-7; v_gene: TRBV20-1; d_gene: .; abundance: many; CDR3aa: CSAIPDGLYEQYF; CDR3nt: TGCAGTGCTATTCCGGACGGCCTCTACGAGCAGTACTTC
j_gene: TRBJ1-4; v_gene: TRBV6-2/TRBV6-3; d_gene: .; abundance: many; CDR3aa: CASSYSRIDEKLFF; CDR3nt: TGTGCCAGCAGTTACTCGAGGATTGATGAAAAACTGTTTTTT
j_gene: TRBJ2-3; v_gene: TRBV3-1; d_gene: TRBD2; abundance: .; CDR3aa: CASSQDPRGAGGGDTQYF; CDR3nt: TGTGCCAGCAGCCAAGATCCCAGGGGCGCGGGGGGAGGAGATACGCAGTATTTT
j_gene: TRBJ2-2; v_gene: TRBV2; d_gene: .; abundance: .; CDR3aa: CASSLGWTGELFF; CDR3nt: TGTGCCAGCAGTTTGGGTTGGACCGGGGAGCTGTTTTTT
j_gene: TRBJ1-2; v_gene: TRBV20-1; d_gene: TRBD1; abundance: .; CDR3aa: CSARGQGRDHGYTF; CDR3nt: TGCAGTGCTAGAGGACAGGGACGGGACCATGGCTACACCTTC
j_gene: TRBJ2-3; v_gene: TRBV28; d_gene: .; abundance: many; CDR3aa: CASSLWASLHTDTQYF; CDR3nt: TGTGCCAGCAGTTTATGGGCTAGTCTCCACACAGATACGCAGTATTTT
j_gene: TRBJ1-1; v_gene: TRBV5-4; d_gene: .; abundance: .; CDR3aa: CASSEEHGGLWTEAFF; CDR3nt: TGTGCCAGCAGCGAAGAGCACGGCGGGCTATGGACTGAAGCTTTCTTT
j_gene: TRBJ2-1; v_gene: TRBV19; d_gene: .; abundance: few; CDR3aa: CASIPFHSFSSYNEQFF; CDR3nt: TGTGCCAGCATACCCTTCCATTCGTTTAGCTCCTACAATGAGCAGTTCTTC
j_gene: TRBJ1-2; v_gene: TRBV3-1; d_gene: .; abundance: many; CDR3aa: CASSQDYPGYGYTF; CDR3nt: TGTGCCAGCAGCCAAGACTATCCTGGCTATGGCTACACCTTC
j_gene: TRBJ2-7; v_gene: TRBV20-1; d_gene: .; abundance: many; CDR3aa: CSAPSKAEGYEQYF; CDR3nt: TGCAGTGCCCCGAGTAAGGCCGAGGGATACGAGCAGTACTTC
j_gene: TRBJ2-3; v_gene: TRBV7-9; d_gene: .; abundance: many; CDR3aa: CASSFEDLTDTQYF; CDR3nt: TGTGCCAGCAGCTTCGAGGACCTCACAGATACGCAGTATTTT
j_gene: TRBJ1-1; v_gene: TRBV5-1; d_gene: .; abundance: .; CDR3aa: CVSSPPAGAEAFF; CDR3nt: TGCGTCAGCAGCCCCCCGGCGGGGGCTGAAGCTTTCTTT
j_gene: TRBJ2-6; v_gene: TRBV6-1; d_gene: .; abundance: few; CDR3aa: CASTRDQPGANVLTF; CDR3nt: TGTGCCAGCACCCGGGACCAGCCTGGGGCCAACGTCCTGACTTTC
j_gene: TRBJ2-7; v_gene: TRBV12-3/TRBV12-4; d_gene: .; abundance: many; CDR3aa: CASSPRQVSYEQYF; CDR3nt: TGTGCCAGCAGTCCTAGACAAGTTTCCTACGAGCAGTACTTC
j_gene: TRBJ1-2; v_gene: TRBV28; d_gene: .; abundance: .; CDR3aa: CASSVQLDAAYGYTF; CDR3nt: TGTGCCAGCAGTGTCCAACTGGACGCTGCATATGGCTACACCTTC
j_gene: TRBJ2-1; v_gene: TRBV6-1; d_gene: TRBD2; abundance: many; CDR3aa: CASSATISGSSYNEQFF; CDR3nt: TGTGCCAGCAGCGCCACCATCAGCGGGAGCTCCTACAATGAGCAGTTCTTC
j_gene: TRBJ2-1; v_gene: TRBV18; d_gene: TRBD2; abundance: .; CDR3aa: CASSTTSGSYNEQFF; CDR3nt: TGTGCCAGCTCAACGACTAGCGGTTCGTACAATGAGCAGTTCTTC
j_gene: TRBJ2-1; v_gene: TRBV29-1; d_gene: .; abundance: .; CDR3aa: CSVRPDSYNEQFF; CDR3nt: TGCAGCGTTCGGCCCGACAGCTACAATGAGCAGTTCTTC
j_gene: TRBJ1-2; v_gene: TRBV4-2; d_gene: .; abundance: few; CDR3aa: CASSPGPGGRSYGYTF; CDR3nt: TGTGCCAGCAGCCCCGGCCCGGGGGGCAGGAGCTATGGCTACACCTTC
j_gene: TRBJ2-3; v_gene: TRBV20-1; d_gene: .; abundance: many; CDR3aa: CSARDKVAPGDTQYF; CDR3nt: TGCAGTGCTAGAGATAAGGTAGCTCCTGGAGATACGCAGTATTTT
j_gene: TRBJ2-3; v_gene: TRBV7-8; d_gene: .; abundance: many; CDR3aa: CASSFSGSTDTQYF; CDR3nt: TGTGCCAGCAGCTTTAGCGGAAGCACAGATACGCAGTATTTT
j_gene: TRBJ2-5; v_gene: TRBV5-1; d_gene: TRBD2; abundance: .; CDR3aa: CASSFMRGDPQETQYF; CDR3nt: TGCGCCAGCAGCTTTATGCGGGGGGACCCCCAAGAGACCCAGTACTTC
j_gene: TRBJ2-7; v_gene: TRBV28; d_gene: .; abundance: .; CDR3aa: CASSLRGHMTGEQYF; CDR3nt: TGTGCCAGCAGTTTAAGGGGACATATGACCGGCGAGCAGTACTTC
j_gene: TRBJ2-4; v_gene: TRBV20-1; d_gene: .; abundance: few; CDR3aa: CSAITSPAKNIQYF; CDR3nt: TGCAGTGCTATTACATCGCCAGCCAAAAACATTCAGTACTTC
j_gene: TRBJ2-3; v_gene: TRBV5-8; d_gene: .; abundance: few; CDR3aa: CASSAWVVGTDTQYF; CDR3nt: TGTGCCAGCAGCGCTTGGGTGGTTGGCACAGATACGCAGTATTTT
j_gene: TRBJ2-7; v_gene: TRBV28; d_gene: .; abundance: many; CDR3aa: CASSPAAHEQYF; CDR3nt: TGTGCCAGCAGCCCCGCCGCCCACGAGCAGTACTTC
j_gene: TRBJ1-1; v_gene: TRBV9; d_gene: .; abundance: many; CDR3aa: CASSVGVPAAEAFF; CDR3nt: TGTGCCAGCAGCGTAGGTGTCCCGGCGGCTGAAGCTTTCTTT
j_gene: TRBJ2-1; v_gene: TRBV6-1; d_gene: TRBD2; abundance: many; CDR3aa: CASRRLAGGITNEQFF; CDR3nt: TGTGCCAGCAGGCGACTAGCGGGGGGGATCACCAATGAGCAGTTCTTC
j_gene: TRBJ2-1; v_gene: TRBV10-1; d_gene: .; abundance: many; CDR3aa: CASSGSMDEQFF; CDR3nt: TGCGCCAGCAGCGGCAGCATGGATGAGCAGTTCTTC
j_gene: TRBJ2-7; v_gene: TRBV20-1; d_gene: TRBD2; abundance: many; CDR3aa: CSASGGSSYEQYF; CDR3nt: TGCAGTGCTAGCGGGGGGTCCTCCTACGAGCAGTACTTC
j_gene: TRBJ1-2; v_gene: TRBV15; d_gene: .; abundance: few; CDR3aa: CATSPSLLFRYTF; CDR3nt: TGTGCCACCAGCCCCTCGTTATTATTTCGCTACACCTTC
j_gene: TRBJ2-3; v_gene: TRBV27; d_gene: .; abundance: many; CDR3aa: CASSPFPVSTDTQYF; CDR3nt: TGTGCCAGCAGTCCCTTCCCCGTTAGCACAGATACGCAGTATTTT
j_gene: TRBJ2-7; v_gene: TRBV11-1; d_gene: .; abundance: few; CDR3aa: CASSLAAGRYEQYF; CDR3nt: TGTGCCAGCAGCTTAGCAGCAGGCCGCTACGAGCAGTACTTC
j_gene: TRBJ2-7; v_gene: TRBV12-3/TRBV12-4; d_gene: .; abundance: many; CDR3aa: CASSFASTVIEQYF; CDR3nt: TGTGCCAGCAGTTTTGCGTCAACGGTTATCGAGCAGTACTTC
j_gene: TRBJ2-7; v_gene: TRBV7-2; d_gene: .; abundance: many; CDR3aa: CASSLARIPYEQYF; CDR3nt: TGTGCCAGCAGCTTAGCCAGGATCCCCTACGAGCAGTACTTC
j_gene: TRBJ2-2; v_gene: TRBV7-9; d_gene: .; abundance: once; CDR3aa: CASRPRGGALFF; CDR3nt: TGTGCCAGCAGGCCACGAGGGGGAGCACTGTTTTTT
j_gene: TRBJ2-1; v_gene: TRBV29-1; d_gene: TRBD2; abundance: many; CDR3aa: CSANRLAGGDNEQFF; CDR3nt: TGCAGCGCCAATCGCCTAGCGGGAGGGGACAATGAGCAGTTCTTC
j_gene: TRBJ2-4; v_gene: TRBV20-1; d_gene: .; abundance: .; CDR3aa: CSAPDVDGLAKNIQYF; CDR3nt: TGCAGTGCCCCGGACGTCGATGGCCTAGCCAAAAACATTCAGTACTTC
j_gene: TRBJ1-5; v_gene: TRBV6-8; d_gene: .; abundance: many; CDR3aa: CASSYLLETTGVSNQPQHF; CDR3nt: TGTGCCAGCAGTTACCTCTTGGAGACGACCGGTGTAAGCAATCAGCCCCAGCATTTT
j_gene: TRBJ1-6; v_gene: TRBV4-1; d_gene: .; abundance: .; CDR3aa: CASSQKGSPLHF; CDR3nt: TGCGCCAGCAGCCAGAAGGGGTCGCCCCTCCACTTT
j_gene: TRBJ1-2; v_gene: TRBV7-2; d_gene: .; abundance: few; CDR3aa: CASSSGPVGYTF; CDR3nt: TGTGCCAGCAGCTCTGGGCCCGTGGGCTACACCTTC
j_gene: TRBJ1-1; v_gene: TRBV5-4; d_gene: .; abundance: .; CDR3aa: CASSPLGMSTEAFF; CDR3nt: TGTGCCAGCAGCCCACTGGGGATGAGCACTGAAGCTTTCTTT
j_gene: TRBJ1-3; v_gene: TRBV11-2; d_gene: .; abundance: few; CDR3aa: CASSSQGGNSGNTIYF; CDR3nt: TGTGCCAGCAGCTCCCAGGGAGGCAACTCTGGAAACACCATATATTTT
j_gene: TRBJ1-2; v_gene: TRBV5-1; d_gene: .; abundance: few; CDR3aa: CASSWRAGYGYTF; CDR3nt: TGCGCCAGCAGCTGGCGCGCTGGCTATGGCTACACCTTC
j_gene: TRBJ1-1; v_gene: TRBV5-1; d_gene: .; abundance: many; CDR3aa: CASSPTRARNTEAFF; CDR3nt: TGCGCCAGCAGCCCTACTCGGGCTCGGAACACTGAAGCTTTCTTT
j_gene: TRBJ2-1; v_gene: TRBV3-1; d_gene: TRBD2; abundance: few; CDR3aa: CASSQESGGFSYNEQFF; CDR3nt: TGTGCCAGCAGCCAGGAGAGCGGGGGTTTCTCCTACAATGAGCAGTTCTTC